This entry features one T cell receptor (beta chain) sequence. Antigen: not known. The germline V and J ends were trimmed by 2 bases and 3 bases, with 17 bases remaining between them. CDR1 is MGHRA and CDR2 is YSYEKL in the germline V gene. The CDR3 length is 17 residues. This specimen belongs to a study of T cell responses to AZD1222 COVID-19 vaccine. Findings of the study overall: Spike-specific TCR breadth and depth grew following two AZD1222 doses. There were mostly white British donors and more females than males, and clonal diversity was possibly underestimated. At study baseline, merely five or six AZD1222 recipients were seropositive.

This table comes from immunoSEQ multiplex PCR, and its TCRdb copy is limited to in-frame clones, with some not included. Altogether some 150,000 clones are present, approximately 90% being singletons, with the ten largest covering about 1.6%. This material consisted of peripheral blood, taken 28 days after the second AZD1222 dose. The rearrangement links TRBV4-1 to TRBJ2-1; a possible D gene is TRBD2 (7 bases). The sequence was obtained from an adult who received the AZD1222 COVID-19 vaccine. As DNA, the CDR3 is TGCGCCAGCAGCCAATTGTACCGGGGGGCTGGCTACAATGAGCAGTTCTTC. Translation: CASSQLYRGAGYNEQFF.